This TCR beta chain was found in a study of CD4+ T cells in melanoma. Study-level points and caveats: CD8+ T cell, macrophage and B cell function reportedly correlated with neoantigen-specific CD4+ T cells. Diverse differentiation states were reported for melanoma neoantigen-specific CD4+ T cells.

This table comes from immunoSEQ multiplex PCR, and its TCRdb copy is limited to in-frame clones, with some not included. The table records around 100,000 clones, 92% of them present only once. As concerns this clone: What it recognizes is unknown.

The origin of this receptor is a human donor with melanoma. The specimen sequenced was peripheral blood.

CDR3 amino acids: CASSAGGIAGVLETQYF. The CDR3 coding sequence is TGTGCCAGCAGCGCGGGGGGGATAGCGGGGGTTCTAGAGACCCAGTACTTC. The chain carries TRBV5-4 and TRBJ2-5; the match to TRBD2 covers 9 bases. Losses at the gene ends were 4 bases for V and 4 bases for J; bases not matched to a gene: 14. Germline CDR1 and CDR2: SGHNT and YYREEE (reference sequence). The CDR3 has 17 amino acids.